This T cell receptor (beta chain) was identified in a study of molecular identifiers for immune sequencing clone quantification. As for the study in general: Four of five splits of RNA from roughly 20,000 or 100,000 naive CD8 cells were sequenced in replicates. Study results and limitations: Over 99% of effector molecules, but under 1% in naive cells, were held by clones with more than 20 RNA copies.

CDR1 is SEHNR and CDR2 is FQNEAQ in the germline V gene (reference sequence). Trimming removed 0 bases from V and 3 bases from J, with 10 bases in between. The CDR3 is 15 residues long. Naive CD8 libraries used roughly 17,000 to 1,100,000 sorted cells and 10%, 30% or 50% RNA. Naive CD8 T cells were picked out by sorting for CD8+CD4-CCR7+CD45RA+. About this clonotype: Its target is not known.

TCRdb redid the calling of the PCR reads with MiXCR, one entry per CDR3 protein. The repertoire consists of a few hundred thousand distinct CDR3 sequences, with about a fifth occurring once and the leading ten covering about 0.8%. The chain carries TRBV7-9 and TRBJ2-3; tentatively, D is TRBD2 (6 bases). The sequencing sample was made of naive CD8+ T cells from blood, with Jurkat cell RNA spiked in. Subset indicated: FACS-sorted CD8+CD4-CCR7+CD45RA+ naive T cells. This TCR came from a human donor in good health. Some libraries in this study had Jurkat cell RNA spiked in. CDR3 region: CASSLASGITDTQYF. Here the CDR3 DNA reads TGTGCCAGCAGCTTAGCTAGCGGAATTACAGATACGCAGTATTTT.